Below, 18 T cell receptor beta chains from the same sample are listed, as sequenced in a study of early T cells in non-severe SARS-CoV-2 infection. TCRdb redid the calling of the 5' RACE reads with MiXCR, one entry per CDR3 protein. The sample carries about 47,000 distinct CDR3 sequences, roughly 9.6% recorded once. The sample was whole blood. The receptors originated from an adult who was a healthcare worker with PCR-confirmed SARS-CoV-2 infection or an uninfected control (not recorded which).

This clonotype was observed many times. V and J are TRBV13 and TRBJ1-2, with D possibly being TRBD1 (5 bases). Deletions cut 5 bases from V and 4 bases from J, with 17 bases between. Looked up from germline, CDR1 is PRHDT and CDR2 is FYEKMQ (reference sequence). CDR3 length: 15 amino acids. CDR3 protein: CASSEFKPDIYGYTF. CDR3 DNA sequence: TGTGCCAGCAGCGAATTCAAACCGGACATCTATGGCTACACCTTC.

This clonotype came up many times. V usage is TRBV29-1 and J usage is TRBJ2-5; no clear D. The germline gives CDR1 SQVTM, CDR2 ANQGSEA. Between the trimmed V and J ends, which lost 3 bases and 5 bases, there was a span of 10 bases. The CDR3 spans 12 residues. CDR3 in amino acids: CSVDGNDETQYF. As DNA, the CDR3 is TGCAGCGTTGACGGCAATGACGAGACCCAGTACTTC.

This clonotype was recorded at least ten times. The genes are TRBV7-3 and TRBJ2-3; D gene ambiguous. The CDR3 is made up of 14 amino acids. V dropped 2 bases and J dropped 2 bases, with 8 bases sitting between them. The germline V gene encodes CDR1 SGHTA and CDR2 FQGTGA. CDR3 residues: CASSLRPYTDTQYF. The DNA of the CDR3 is TGTGCCAGCAGCTTACGGCCTTACACAGATACGCAGTATTTT. Filled out from reference TRBV7-3 and TRBJ2-3, the complete variable domain reads GAGVSQTPSNKVTEKGKYVELRCDPISGHTALYWYRQSLGQGPEFLIYFQGTGAADDSGLPNDRFFAVRPEGSVSTLKIQRTERGDSAVYLCASSLRPYTDTQYFGPGTRLTVL.

This clonotype has at least ten counts. V usage is TRBV3-1 and J usage is TRBJ1-2; the D is unclear. CDR3 length equals 12 residues. Germline V gene lookup returns CDR1 LGHDT and CDR2 YNNKEL (reference sequence). Trimming shortened V by 2 bases and J by 8 bases, and 9 bases separated the two germline ends. The CDR3 is CASSQPGWGYTF. The DNA of the CDR3 is TGTGCCAGCAGCCAACCAGGTTGGGGCTACACCTTC.

In this sample, this clonotype turned up a few times. The V gene is TRBV20-1, the J gene TRBJ2-1, with 10 bases identical to TRBD1. V shed 0 bases, J shed 9 bases, and the junction held 20 bases outside the gene matches. Germline CDR1 reads DFQATT; CDR2 reads SNEGSKA (reference sequence). CDR3 length equals 19 residues. The CDR3 bases are TGCAGTGCTAGAGATCTCGGACAGGGGGGCACGGGTTTCTCGGTTGAGCAGTTCTTC. This gives the protein CSARDLGQGGTGFSVEQFF.

This clonotype was counted many times. The germline gene is not matched at one end of the junction; a read error may be the cause. This chain joins TRBV7-7 and TRBJ2-2, with TRBD1 as a possible D gene (5 bases). Germline V gene lookup returns CDR1 SSHAT and CDR2 FNYEAQ (reference sequence). This CDR3 is 15 amino acids long. This CDR3 reads CASSSTAANTGELFF. For the CDR3, the DNA is TGTGCTAGCAGCTCGACAGCCGCGAACACCGGGGAGCTGTTTTTT.

This clonotype came up a few times. The V call is TRBV5-1, the J call TRBJ2-3; D possibly matches TRBD1 or TRBD2 (5 bases each). This CDR3 is 18 amino acids long. V lost 1 base to trimming and J lost 6 bases, with 24 bases between them. Germline values: CDR1 SGHRS, CDR2 YFSETQ. The DNA for the CDR3 is TGCGCCAGCAGCTTGAATACGCTCGGGACCCCGCCACGGGATACGCAGTATTTT. Translating gives CASSLNTLGTPPRDTQYF.

This clonotype has only a few counts. CDR3 coding DNA: TGTGCCTGGAGTGTTCTGGGAAGTAGCAATCAGCCCCAGCATTTT. It yields the protein CAWSVLGSSNQPQHF. The V call is TRBV30, the J call TRBJ1-5; D gene uncertain. This CDR3 comprises 15 residues. V shed 0 bases and J shed 0 bases, with 9 bases lying between them. Germline V lookup: CDR1 GTSNPN, CDR2 SVGIG (reference sequence).

This clonotype was counted between two and nine times. This rearrangement joins TRBV20-1 to TRBJ2-2; 9 bases align to TRBD2. The CDR3 length is 13 residues. From germline, CDR1 is DFQATT and CDR2 SNEGSKA (reference sequence). V trimming: 7 bases; J trimming: 7 bases; junction bases outside the gene matches: 7. CDR3 DNA sequence: TGCAGTGTAGCGGGAGTGGGGGACGGGGAGCTGTTTTTT. Translating gives CSVAGVGDGELFF.

This clonotype was found many times. CDR3 in amino acids: CSVEKGDTSYGYTF. Written as DNA, the CDR3 is TGCAGCGTTGAAAAGGGAGACACGTCCTATGGCTACACCTTC. V and J are TRBV29-1 and TRBJ1-2; D is unclear. Germline V CDR1 and CDR2: SQVTM, ANQGSEA. V lost 2 bases, J lost 4 bases, and 14 bases lay in between. The CDR3 runs to 14 residues.

This clonotype was seen a handful of times. The CDR3 nucleotides read TGCAGTGCTAGAAGACAGAATGAAGCTTTCTTT. Translation: CSARRQNEAFF. This rearrangement joins TRBV20-1 to TRBJ1-1; a possible D gene is TRBD1 (5 bases). V lost 2 bases and J 7 bases, leaving 8 bases between the germline ends. The CDR3 runs 11 residues. Germline lookup yields CDR1 DFQATT and CDR2 SNEGSKA (reference sequence).

In this sample, this clonotype turned up many times. The chain recombines TRBV29-1 with TRBJ2-1; D is perhaps TRBD2 (6 bases). This CDR3 comprises 13 residues. In germline, CDR1 is SQVTM, CDR2 ANQGSEA. Trimming removed 1 base at V and 10 bases at J, with 14 bases between. The CDR3 nucleotides are TGCAGCGTTGAAGCGGGAGTAGGGGCCGAGCAGTTCTTC. Translated: CSVEAGVGAEQFF.

There are many counts of this clonotype. V and J are TRBV20-1 and TRBJ2-1; D might be TRBD1 (6 bases). V lost 2 bases and J lost 4, with 12 bases in between. The CDR3 spans 14 residues. Germline loops: CDR1 DFQATT, CDR2 SNEGSKA (reference sequence). CDR3 loop: CSARQGSGYNEQFF. Here the CDR3 DNA reads TGCAGTGCTAGACAGGGGTCGGGGTACAATGAGCAGTTCTTC.

This clonotype has at least ten counts. The rearrangement uses TRBV14 and TRBJ2-4; unclear D gene. Trimming pared 1 base from V and 5 bases from J, leaving 9 bases between. CDR3 length: 14 amino acids. Germline V gene lookup returns CDR1 SGHDN and CDR2 FVKESK. The CDR3 loop is CASSQGVAQNIQYF. As DNA, the CDR3 is TGTGCCAGCAGCCAAGGCGTCGCCCAAAACATTCAGTACTTC.

This clonotype was found many times. J is TRBJ2-4 and V is TRBV6-5; 8 nucleotides match TRBD2. CDR3 length equals 16 residues. Germline values: CDR1 MNHEY, CDR2 SVGAGI. V was pared by 0 bases and J by 1 base, with 2 bases of the junction left unmatched. DNA of the CDR3: TGTGCCAGCAGTTACTCCCGCGGGGGGGCCAAAAACATTCAGTACTTC. It yields the protein CASSYSRGGAKNIQYF.

This clonotype was observed a handful of times. The rearrangement uses TRBV3-1 and TRBJ2-3; no definite D call. V shed 4 bases and J shed 5 bases, with 10 bases lying between them. Germline V lookup: CDR1 LGHDT, CDR2 YNNKEL (reference sequence). This CDR3 spans 13 amino acids. The CDR3 nucleotides are TGTGCCAGCAGCCCGAGGACGGAAGATACGCAGTATTTT. Encoded protein: CASSPRTEDTQYF.

The chain joins TRBV28 to TRBJ2-5, with a tentative D call TRBD2 (7 bases). The ends were cut back, 10 bases at V and 5 bases at J, with 17 bases in the middle. The CDR3 has 13 amino acids. Germline CDR1 reads MDHEN; CDR2 reads SYDVKM. The CDR3 sequence is CATGTRAGETQYF. CDR3 coding DNA: TGTGCCACTGGGACAAGAGCGGGGGAGACCCAGTACTTC.

This clonotype appeared many times. This rearrangement joins TRBV6-2 or TRBV6-3 to TRBJ2-1, with 8 nucleotides matching TRBD2. Germline CDR1 reads MNHEY; CDR2 reads SVGEGT. The CDR3 contains 14 residues. V was clipped by 1 base and J by 5 bases; unmatched bases: 1. The CDR3 reads CASSYLRGDNEQFF. CDR3 nucleotide sequence: TGTGCCAGCAGTTACTTGCGGGGGGACAATGAGCAGTTCTTC.